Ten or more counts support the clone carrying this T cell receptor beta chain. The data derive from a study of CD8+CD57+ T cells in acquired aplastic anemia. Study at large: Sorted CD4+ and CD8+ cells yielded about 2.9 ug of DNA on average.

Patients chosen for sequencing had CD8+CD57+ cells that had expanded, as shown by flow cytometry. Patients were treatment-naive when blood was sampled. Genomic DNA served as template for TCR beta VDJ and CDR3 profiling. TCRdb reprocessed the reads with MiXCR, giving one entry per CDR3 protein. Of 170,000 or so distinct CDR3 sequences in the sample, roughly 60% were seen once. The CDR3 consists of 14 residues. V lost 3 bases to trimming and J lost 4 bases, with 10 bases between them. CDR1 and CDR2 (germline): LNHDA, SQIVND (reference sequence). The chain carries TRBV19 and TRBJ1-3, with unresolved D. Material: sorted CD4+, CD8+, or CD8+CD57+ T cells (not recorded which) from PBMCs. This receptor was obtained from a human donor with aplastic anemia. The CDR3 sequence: CASSIGSSGNTIYF. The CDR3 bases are TGTGCCAGTAGTATCGGCTCTTCCGGAAACACCATATATTTT. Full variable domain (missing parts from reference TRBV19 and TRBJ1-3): DGGITQSPKYLFRKEGQNVTLSCEQNLNHDAMYWYRQDPGQGLRLIYYSQIVNDFQKGDIAEGYSVSREKKESFPLTVTSAQKNPTAFYLCASSIGSSGNTIYFGEGSWLTVV.